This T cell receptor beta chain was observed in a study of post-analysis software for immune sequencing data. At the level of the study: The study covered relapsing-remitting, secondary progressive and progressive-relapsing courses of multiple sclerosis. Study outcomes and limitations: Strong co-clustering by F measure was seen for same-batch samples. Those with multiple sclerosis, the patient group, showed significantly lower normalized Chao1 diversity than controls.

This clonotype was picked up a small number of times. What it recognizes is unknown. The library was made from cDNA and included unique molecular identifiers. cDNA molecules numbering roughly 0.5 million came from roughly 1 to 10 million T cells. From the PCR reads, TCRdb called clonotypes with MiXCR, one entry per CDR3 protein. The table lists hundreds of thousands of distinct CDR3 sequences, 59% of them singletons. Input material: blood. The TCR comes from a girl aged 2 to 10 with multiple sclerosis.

CDR3 residues: CASVGYTF. DNA of the CDR3: TGTGCCAGCGTTGGCTACACCTTC. The chain recombines TRBV6-4 with TRBJ1-2; unclear D gene. The CDR3 has 8 amino acids. Germline V gives CDR1 MRHNA, CDR2 SNTAGT. V was cut by 8 bases and J by 7 bases, with 2 bases left in between.